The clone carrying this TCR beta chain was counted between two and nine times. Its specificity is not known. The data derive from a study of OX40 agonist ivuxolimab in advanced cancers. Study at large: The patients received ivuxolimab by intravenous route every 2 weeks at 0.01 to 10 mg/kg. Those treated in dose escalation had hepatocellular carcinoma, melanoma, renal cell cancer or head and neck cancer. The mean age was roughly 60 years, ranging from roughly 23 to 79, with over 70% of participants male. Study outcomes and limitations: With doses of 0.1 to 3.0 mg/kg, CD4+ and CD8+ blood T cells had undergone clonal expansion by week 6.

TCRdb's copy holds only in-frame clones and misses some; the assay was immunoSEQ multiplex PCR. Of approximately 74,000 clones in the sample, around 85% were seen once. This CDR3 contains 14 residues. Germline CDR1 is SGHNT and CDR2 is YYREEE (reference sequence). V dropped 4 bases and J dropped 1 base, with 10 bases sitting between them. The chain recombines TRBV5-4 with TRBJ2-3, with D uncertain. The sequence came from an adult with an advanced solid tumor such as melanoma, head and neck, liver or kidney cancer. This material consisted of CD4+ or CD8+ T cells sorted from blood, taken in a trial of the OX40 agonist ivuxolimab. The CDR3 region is CASSTRLGTDTQYF. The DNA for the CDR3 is TGTGCCAGCAGCACTCGACTGGGCACAGATACGCAGTATTTT.